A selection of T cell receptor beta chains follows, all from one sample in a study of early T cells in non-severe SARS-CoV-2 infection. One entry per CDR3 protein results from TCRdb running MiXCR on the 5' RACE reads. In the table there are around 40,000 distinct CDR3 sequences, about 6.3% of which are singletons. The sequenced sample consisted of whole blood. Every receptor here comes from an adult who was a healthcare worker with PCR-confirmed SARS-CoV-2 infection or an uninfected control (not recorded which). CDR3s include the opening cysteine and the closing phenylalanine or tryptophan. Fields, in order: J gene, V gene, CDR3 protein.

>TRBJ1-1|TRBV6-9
CASQEGSTEAFF
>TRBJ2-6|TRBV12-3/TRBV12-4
CASSHRGEALRSGANVLTF
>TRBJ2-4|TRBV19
CATSTPRGSKNIQYF
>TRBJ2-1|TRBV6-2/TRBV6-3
CASSREGWMGYNEQFF
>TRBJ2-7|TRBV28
CASSLIGTAYEQYF
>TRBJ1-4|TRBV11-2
CASSLGQGRRGLFF
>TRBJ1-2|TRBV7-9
CASSLTAPYGYTF
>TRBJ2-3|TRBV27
CASSLYGLGGGDTQYF
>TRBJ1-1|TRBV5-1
CASSHRPDRASAFF
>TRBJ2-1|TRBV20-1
CSARDRGLAGNEQFF
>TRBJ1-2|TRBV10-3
CAIRADVSSNYGYTF
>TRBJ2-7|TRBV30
CAWTVDRSRNEQYF
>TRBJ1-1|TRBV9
CASSVTAGGTEAFF
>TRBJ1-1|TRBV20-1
CSAGGFGATEAFF
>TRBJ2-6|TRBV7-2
CASSPFPGQGANVLTF
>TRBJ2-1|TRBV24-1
CATSDWSSGNNEQFF
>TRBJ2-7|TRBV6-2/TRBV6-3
CASSYSEVGYEQYF
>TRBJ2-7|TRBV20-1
CSASRGSYEQYF
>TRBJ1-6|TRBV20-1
CSVQGSSYNSPLHF
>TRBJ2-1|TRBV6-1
CASSEPVLDPNNEQFF
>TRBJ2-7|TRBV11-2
CASSPTSDRQYF
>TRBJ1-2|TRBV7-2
CASSQDRRYGYTF
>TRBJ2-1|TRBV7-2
CASSPRVGYSYNEQFF
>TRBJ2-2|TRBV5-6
CASSLERAGGAGELFF
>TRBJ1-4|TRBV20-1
CSAKRAEKLFF
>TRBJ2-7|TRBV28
CASSKRYEQYF
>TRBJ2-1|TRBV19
CASSRTVGNEQFF
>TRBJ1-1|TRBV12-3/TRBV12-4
CASSIWGERDTEAFF
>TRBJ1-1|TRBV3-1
CASSQDRSSGGTEAFF
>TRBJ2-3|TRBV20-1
CSARDAGTSVDTQYF
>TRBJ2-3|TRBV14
CASSGIDTQYF
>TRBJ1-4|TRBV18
CASSPSRPLEKLFF
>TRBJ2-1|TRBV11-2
CAWREGYNEQFF
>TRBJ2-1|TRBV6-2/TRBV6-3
CASRYMSPDEQFF
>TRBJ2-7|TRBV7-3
CASSLSGRAGEQYF
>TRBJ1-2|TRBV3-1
CASAAPSDHGYTF
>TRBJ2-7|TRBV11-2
CASSMGIAGTLREQYF
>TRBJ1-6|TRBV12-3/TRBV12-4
CASSRQGGSSPLHF
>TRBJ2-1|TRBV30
CAWGPGNEQFF
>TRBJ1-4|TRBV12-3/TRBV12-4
CASSPSPLPEKLFF
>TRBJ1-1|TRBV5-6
CASSHVLDREIGTEAFF
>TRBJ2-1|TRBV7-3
CASSALAHNEQFF
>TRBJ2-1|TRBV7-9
CASSGRIAGGRDNEQFF
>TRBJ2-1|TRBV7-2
CASSPLGLAGASEQFF
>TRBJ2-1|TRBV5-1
CASSLGVLAGGYNEQFF
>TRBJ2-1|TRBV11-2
CASSSFQRHNEQFF
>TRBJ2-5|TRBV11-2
CASSLVTPKETQYF
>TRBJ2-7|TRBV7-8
CASSEGLAGAYEQYF
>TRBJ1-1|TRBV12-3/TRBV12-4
CASSFNRGEAFF
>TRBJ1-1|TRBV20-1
CSARGARITEAFF
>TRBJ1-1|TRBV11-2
CASSLGSLGTVEAFF
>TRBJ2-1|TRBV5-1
CASSLARGNINNEQFF
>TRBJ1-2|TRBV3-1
CASSHWDRAENGYTF
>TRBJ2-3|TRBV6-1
CASSEPTGTGRTDTQYF
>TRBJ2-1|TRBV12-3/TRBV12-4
CASSSPRWTSGSNEQFF